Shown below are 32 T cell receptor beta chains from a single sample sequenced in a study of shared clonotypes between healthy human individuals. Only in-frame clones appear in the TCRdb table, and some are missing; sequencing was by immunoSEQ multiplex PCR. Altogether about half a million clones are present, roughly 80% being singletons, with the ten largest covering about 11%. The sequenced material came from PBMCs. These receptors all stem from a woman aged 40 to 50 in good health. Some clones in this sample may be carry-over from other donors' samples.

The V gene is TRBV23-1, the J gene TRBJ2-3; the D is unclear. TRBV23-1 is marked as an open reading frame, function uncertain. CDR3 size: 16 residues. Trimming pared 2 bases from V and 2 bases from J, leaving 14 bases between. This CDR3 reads CASSQRFFGNTDTQYF. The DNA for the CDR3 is TGCGCCAGCAGTCAAAGGTTCTTCGGCAACACAGATACGCAGTATTTT.

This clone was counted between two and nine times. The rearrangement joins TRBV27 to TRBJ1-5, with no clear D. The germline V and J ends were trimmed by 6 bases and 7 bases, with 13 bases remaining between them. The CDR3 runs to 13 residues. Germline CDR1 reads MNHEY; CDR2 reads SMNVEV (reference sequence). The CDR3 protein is CASSRITGQPQHF. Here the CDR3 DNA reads TGTGCCAGCAGCAGAATTACTGGGCAGCCCCAGCATTTT.

CDR3 nucleotides: TGTGCCAGCAGCATAGACAGCCTGAGGGCAGATACGCAGTATTTT. It yields the protein CASSIDSLRADTQYF. This sequence joins TRBV7-9 and TRBJ2-3; D could derive from TRBD1 or TRBD2 (5 bases each). This CDR3 spans 15 amino acids. Germline CDR1 SEHNR, CDR2 FQNEAQ (reference sequence). Trimming removed 5 bases at V and 4 bases at J, with 16 bases between.

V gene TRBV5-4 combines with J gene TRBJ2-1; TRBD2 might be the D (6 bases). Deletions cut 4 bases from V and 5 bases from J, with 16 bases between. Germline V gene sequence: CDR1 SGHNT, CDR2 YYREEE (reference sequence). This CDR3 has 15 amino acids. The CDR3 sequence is CASSLGLTRHNEQFF. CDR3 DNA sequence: TGTGCCAGCAGCCTAGGACTAACTCGTCACAATGAGCAGTTCTTC.

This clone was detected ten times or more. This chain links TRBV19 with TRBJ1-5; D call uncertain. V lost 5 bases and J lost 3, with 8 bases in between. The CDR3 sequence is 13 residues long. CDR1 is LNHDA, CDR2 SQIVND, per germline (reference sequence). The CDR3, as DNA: TGTGCCAGTAGTGTACAGTTCAATCAGCCCCAGCATTTT. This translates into CASSVQFNQPQHF.

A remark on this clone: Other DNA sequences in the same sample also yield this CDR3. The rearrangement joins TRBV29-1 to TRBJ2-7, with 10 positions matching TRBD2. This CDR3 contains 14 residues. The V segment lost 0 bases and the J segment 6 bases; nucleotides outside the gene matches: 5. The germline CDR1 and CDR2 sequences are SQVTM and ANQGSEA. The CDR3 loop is CSVEESGRAGEQYF. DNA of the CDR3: TGCAGCGTTGAAGAGAGCGGGAGGGCCGGCGAGCAGTACTTC.

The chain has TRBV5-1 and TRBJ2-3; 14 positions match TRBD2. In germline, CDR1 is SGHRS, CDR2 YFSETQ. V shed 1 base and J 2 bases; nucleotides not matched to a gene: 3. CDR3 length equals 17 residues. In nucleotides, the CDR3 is TGCGCCAGCAGCTTGTGGACTAGCGGGAGGTTCACAGATACGCAGTATTTT. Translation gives CASSLWTSGRFTDTQYF.

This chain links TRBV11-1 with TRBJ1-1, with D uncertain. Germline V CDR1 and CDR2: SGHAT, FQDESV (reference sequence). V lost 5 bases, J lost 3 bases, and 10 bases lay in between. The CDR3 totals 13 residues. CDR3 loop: CASSENGHTEAFF. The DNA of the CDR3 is TGTGCCAGCAGCGAAAATGGCCACACTGAAGCTTTCTTT.

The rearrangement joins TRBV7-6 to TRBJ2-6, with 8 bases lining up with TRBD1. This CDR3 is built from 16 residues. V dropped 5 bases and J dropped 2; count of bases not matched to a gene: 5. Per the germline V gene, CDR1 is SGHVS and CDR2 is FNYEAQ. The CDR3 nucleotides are TGTGCCAGCAGCACTTTGACAGGGGCTGGGGCCAACGTCCTGACTTTC. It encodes CASSTLTGAGANVLTF.

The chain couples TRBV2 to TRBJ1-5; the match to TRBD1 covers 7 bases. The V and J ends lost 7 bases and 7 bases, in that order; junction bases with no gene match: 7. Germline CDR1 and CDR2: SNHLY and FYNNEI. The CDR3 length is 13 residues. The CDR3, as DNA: TGTGCCAGCAACCCTCAGGGGGTCCAGCCCCAGCATTTT. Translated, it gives CASNPQGVQPQHF.

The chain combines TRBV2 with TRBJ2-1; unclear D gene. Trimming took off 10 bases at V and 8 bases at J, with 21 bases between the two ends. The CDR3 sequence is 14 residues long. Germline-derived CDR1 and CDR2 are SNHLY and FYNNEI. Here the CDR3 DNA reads TGTGCCACCCAACCACCAAACCGCGTCGATGAGCAGTTCTTC. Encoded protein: CATQPPNRVDEQFF.

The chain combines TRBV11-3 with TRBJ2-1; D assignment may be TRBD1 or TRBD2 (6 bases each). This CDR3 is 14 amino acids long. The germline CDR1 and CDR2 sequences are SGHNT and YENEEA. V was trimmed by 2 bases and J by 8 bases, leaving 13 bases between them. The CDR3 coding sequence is TGTGCCAGCAGCTTAAGGGGGGCCCTCGATGAGCAGTTCTTC. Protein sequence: CASSLRGALDEQFF.

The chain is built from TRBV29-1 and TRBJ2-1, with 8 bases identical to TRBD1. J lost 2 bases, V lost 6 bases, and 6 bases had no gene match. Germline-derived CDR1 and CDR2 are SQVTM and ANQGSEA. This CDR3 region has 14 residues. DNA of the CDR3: TGCAGCGTCGCTCGGGACAGGACCTACAATGAGCAGTTCTTC. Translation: CSVARDRTYNEQFF.

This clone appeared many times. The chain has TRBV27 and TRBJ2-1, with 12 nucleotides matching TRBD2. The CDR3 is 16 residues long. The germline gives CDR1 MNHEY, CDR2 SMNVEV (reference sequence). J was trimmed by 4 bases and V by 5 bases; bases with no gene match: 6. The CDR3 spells CASSRSSGRAYNEQFF. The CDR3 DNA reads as TGTGCCAGCAGTAGGTCTAGCGGGAGGGCGTACAATGAGCAGTTCTTC.

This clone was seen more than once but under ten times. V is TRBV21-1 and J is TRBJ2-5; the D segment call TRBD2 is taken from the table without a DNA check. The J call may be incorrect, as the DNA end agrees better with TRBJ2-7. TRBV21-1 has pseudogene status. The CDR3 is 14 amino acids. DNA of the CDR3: TGTGCCAGCAGCAAAGGAAGCGGGAGCTACGAGCAGTACTTC. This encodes CASSKGSGSYEQYF.

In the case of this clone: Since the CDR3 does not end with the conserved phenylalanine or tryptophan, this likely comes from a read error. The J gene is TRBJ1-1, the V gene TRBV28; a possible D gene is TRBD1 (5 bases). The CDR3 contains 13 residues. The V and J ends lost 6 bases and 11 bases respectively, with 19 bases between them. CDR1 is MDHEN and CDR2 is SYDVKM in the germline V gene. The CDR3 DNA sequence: TGTGCCAGCAGCCAACTAGGGGTGGATGAGGCTTTCTCT. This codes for CASSQLGVDEAFS.

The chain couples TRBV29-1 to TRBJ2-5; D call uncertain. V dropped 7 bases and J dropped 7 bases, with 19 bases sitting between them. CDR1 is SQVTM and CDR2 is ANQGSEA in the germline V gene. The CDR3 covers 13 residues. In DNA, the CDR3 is TGCAGCGCTAGGACGGCCGACGTGGTGACCCAGTACTTC. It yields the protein CSARTADVVTQYF. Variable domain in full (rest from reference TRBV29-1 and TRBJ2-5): SAVISQKPSRDICQRGTSLTIQCQVDSQVTMMFWYRQQPGQSLTLIATANQGSEATYESGFVIDKFPISRPNLTFSTLTVSNMSPEDSSIYLCSARTADVVTQYFGPGTRLLVL.

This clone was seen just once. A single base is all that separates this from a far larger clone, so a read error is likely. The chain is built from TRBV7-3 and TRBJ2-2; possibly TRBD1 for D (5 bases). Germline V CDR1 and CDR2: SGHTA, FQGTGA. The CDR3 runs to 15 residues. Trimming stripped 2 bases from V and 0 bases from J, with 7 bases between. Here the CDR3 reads CASSLLTANTGELFF. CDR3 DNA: TGTGCCAGCAGCTTATTGACAGCGAACACCGGGGAGCTGTTTTTT.

CDR3 sequence: CASRRGGTGEYEQYF. In DNA form, the CDR3 reads TGTGCCAGCCGTAGAGGCGGGACAGGGGAGTACGAGCAGTACTTC. The J gene is TRBJ2-7, the V gene TRBV7-2; TRBD1 aligns across 10 bases. The V gene end was trimmed by 8 bases and the J gene end by 4 bases; junction bases not matched to a gene: 11. In germline, CDR1 is SGHTA, CDR2 FQGNSA. The CDR3 has 15 amino acids.

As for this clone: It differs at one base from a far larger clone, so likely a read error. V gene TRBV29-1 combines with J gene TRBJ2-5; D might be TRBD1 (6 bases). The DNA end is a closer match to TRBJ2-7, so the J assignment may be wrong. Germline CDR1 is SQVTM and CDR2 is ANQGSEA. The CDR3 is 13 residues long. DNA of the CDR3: TGCAGCGTCGCTCGGACAGATCCCTACGAGCAGTACTTC. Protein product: CSVARTDPYEQYF.

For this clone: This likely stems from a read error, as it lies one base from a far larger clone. CDR3 coding DNA: TGTGTCAGCTCACCACCTAGTACCTACGAGCAGTACTTC. Translated: CVSSPPSTYEQYF. The chain recombines TRBV18 with TRBJ2-7; D uncertain. This CDR3 spans 13 amino acids. Germline V lookup: CDR1 KGHSH, CDR2 LQKENI.

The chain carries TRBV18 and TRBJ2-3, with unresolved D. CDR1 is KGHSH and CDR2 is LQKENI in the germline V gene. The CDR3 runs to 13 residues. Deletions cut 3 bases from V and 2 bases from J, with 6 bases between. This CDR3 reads CASSPLTTDTQYF. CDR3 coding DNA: TGTGCCAGCTCACCGCTGACCACAGATACGCAGTATTTT.

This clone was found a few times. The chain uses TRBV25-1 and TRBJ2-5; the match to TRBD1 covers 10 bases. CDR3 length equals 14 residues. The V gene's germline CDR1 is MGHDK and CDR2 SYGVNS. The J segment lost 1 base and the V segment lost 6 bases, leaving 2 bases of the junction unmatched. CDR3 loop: CASRGDRGQETQYF. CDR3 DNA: TGTGCCAGCAGGGGGGACAGGGGCCAAGAGACCCAGTACTTC.

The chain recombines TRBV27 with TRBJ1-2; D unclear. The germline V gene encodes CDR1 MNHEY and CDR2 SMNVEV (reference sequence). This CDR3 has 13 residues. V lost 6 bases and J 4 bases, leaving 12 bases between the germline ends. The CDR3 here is CASRRSSSYGYTF. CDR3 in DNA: TGTGCCAGCAGAAGGTCGAGTAGCTATGGCTACACCTTC.

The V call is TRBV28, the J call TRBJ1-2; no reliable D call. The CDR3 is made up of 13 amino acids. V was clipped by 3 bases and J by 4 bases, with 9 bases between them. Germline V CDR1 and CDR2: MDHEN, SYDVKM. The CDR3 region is CASSFGEPYGYTF. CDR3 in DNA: TGTGCCAGCAGTTTTGGAGAGCCCTATGGCTACACCTTC.

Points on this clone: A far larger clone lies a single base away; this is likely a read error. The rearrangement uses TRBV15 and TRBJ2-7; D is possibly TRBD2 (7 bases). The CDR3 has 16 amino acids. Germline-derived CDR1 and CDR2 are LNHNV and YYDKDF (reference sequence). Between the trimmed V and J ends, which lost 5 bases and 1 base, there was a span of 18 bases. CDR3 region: CATSLQMRGPSYEQYF. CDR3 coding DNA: TGTGCCACCAGCTTGCAAATGCGGGGGCCATCCTACGAGCAGTACTTC.

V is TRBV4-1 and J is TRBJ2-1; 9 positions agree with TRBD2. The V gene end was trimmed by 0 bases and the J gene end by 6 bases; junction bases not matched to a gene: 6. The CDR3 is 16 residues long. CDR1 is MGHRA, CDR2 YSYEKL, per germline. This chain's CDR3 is CASSQDLAGGGNEQFF. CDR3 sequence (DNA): TGCGCCAGCAGCCAAGACCTGGCGGGAGGGGGCAATGAGCAGTTCTTC.

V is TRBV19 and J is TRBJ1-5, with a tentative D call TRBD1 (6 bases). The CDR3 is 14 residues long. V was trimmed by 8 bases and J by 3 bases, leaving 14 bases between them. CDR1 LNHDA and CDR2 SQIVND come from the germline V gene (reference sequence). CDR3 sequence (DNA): TGTGCCAGTTCACCCGGACAGAACAATCAGCCCCAGCATTTT. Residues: CASSPGQNNQPQHF.

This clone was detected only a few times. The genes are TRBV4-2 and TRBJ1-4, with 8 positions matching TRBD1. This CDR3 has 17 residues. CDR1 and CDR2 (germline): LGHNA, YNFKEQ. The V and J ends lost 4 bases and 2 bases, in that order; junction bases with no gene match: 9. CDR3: CASSPPQGAGTNEKLFF. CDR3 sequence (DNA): TGTGCCAGCAGCCCTCCTCAGGGGGCAGGCACTAATGAAAAACTGTTTTTT.

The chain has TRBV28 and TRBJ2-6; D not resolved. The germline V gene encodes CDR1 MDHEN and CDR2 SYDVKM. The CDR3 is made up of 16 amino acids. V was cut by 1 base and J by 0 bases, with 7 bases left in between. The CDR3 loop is CASSLFSGSGANVLTF. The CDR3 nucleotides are TGTGCCAGCAGTTTATTCAGTGGCTCTGGGGCCAACGTCCTGACTTTC.

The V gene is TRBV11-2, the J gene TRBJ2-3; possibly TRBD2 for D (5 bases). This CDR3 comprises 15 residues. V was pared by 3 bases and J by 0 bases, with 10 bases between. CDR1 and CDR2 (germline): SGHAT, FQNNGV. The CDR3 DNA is TGTGCCAGCAGCTTCTGGGAGTCAAGCACAGATACGCAGTATTTT. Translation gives CASSFWESSTDTQYF. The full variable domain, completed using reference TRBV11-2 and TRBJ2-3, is EAGVAQSPRYKIIEKRQSVAFWCNPISGHATLYWYQQILGQGPKLLIQFQNNGVVDDSQLPKDRFSAERLKGVDSTLKIQPAKLEDSAVYLCASSFWESSTDTQYFGPGTRLTVL.

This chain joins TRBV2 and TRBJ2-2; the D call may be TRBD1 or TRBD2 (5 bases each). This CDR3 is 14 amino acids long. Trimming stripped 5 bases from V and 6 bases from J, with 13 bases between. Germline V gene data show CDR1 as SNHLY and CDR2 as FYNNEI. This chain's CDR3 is CASSRDASAGELFF. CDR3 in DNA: TGTGCCAGCAGTCGGGACGCGAGCGCCGGGGAGCTGTTTTTT.